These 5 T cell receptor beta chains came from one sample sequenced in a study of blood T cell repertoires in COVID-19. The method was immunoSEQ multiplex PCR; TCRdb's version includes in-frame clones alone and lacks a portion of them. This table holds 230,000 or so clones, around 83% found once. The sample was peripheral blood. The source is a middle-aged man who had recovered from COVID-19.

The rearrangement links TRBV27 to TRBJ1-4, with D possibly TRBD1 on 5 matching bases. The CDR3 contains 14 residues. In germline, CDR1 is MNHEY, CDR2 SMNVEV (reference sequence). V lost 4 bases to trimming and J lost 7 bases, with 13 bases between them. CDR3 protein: CASSSLQQVEKLFF. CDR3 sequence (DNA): TGTGCCAGCAGTTCCCTTCAACAGGTTGAAAAACTGTTTTTT.

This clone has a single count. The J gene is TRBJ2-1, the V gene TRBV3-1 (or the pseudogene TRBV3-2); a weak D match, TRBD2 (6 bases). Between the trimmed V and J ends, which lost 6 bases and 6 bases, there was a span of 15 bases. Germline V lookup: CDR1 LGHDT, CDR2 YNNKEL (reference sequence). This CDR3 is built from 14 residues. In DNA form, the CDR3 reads TGTGCCAGCAGGTCGGGGGAGGTGGTCAATGAGCAGTTCTTC. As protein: CASRSGEVVNEQFF.

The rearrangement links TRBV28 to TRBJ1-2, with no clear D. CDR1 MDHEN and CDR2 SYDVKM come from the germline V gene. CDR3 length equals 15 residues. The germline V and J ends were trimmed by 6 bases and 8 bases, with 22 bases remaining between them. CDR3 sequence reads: CASRRGGGPGAGYTF. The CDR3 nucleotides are TGTGCCAGCAGGCGAGGTGGAGGACCGGGCGCAGGCTACACCTTC.

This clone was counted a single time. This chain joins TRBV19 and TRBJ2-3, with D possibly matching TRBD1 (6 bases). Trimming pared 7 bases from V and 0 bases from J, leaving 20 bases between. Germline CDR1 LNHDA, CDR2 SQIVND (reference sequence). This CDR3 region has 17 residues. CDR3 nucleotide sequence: TGTGCCAGTACCGCCAGGAGCGACAGGAGGAGCACAGATACGCAGTATTTT. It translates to CASTARSDRRSTDTQYF. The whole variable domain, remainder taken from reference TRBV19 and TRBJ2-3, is DGGITQSPKYLFRKEGQNVTLSCEQNLNHDAMYWYRQDPGQGLRLIYYSQIVNDFQKGDIAEGYSVSREKKESFPLTVTSAQKNPTAFYLCASTARSDRRSTDTQYFGPGTRLTVL.

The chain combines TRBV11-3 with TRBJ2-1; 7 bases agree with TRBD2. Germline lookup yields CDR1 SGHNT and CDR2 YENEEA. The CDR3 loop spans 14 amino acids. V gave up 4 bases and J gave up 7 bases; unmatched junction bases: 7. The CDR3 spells CASSYLGGRNEQFF. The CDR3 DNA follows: TGTGCCAGCAGCTACCTCGGGGGGAGGAATGAGCAGTTCTTC. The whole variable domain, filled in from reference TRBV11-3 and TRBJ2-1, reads EAGVVQSPRYKIIEKKQPVAFWCNPISGHNTLYWYLQNLGQGPELLIRYENEEAVDDSQLPKDRFSAERLKGVDSTLKIQPAELGDSAVYLCASSYLGGRNEQFFGPGTRLTVL.